This entry is about one T cell receptor (beta chain). The sample holds a few counts of this clone. Its specific antigen is unknown. The record has no base qualities; no much larger clone is one base away. This specimen belongs to a study of CD4+ T cells in melanoma (dated 2022 in TCRdb). Regarding the research as a whole: The study examined neoantigen-specific CD4+ T cells in human melanoma. Findings and caveats that apply to the study as a whole: Neoantigen-specific CD4+ T cells were reported to be correlated with the function of CD8+ T cells, macrophages and B cells. Neoantigen-specific CD4+ T cells in melanoma were reported to show diverse differentiation states.

Receptors were amplified or captured by the immunoSEQ multiplex PCR assay. Sourced from immuneACCESS, this table was stored by TCRdb with only in-frame sequences that have V and J called. A share of the clones is absent; for the studies checked, an unresolved V gene accounts for under half, and the remainder has no known explanation. The sample table records about 15,000 clones; about 60% of these occur just once. The ten largest clonotypes hold approximately 13% of the sample. Patients with melanoma were used as donors. CDR1 and CDR2, per the germline V gene (reference sequence), are LNHDA and SQIVND. Relative to germline, V is 1 base shorter and J is 1 base shorter, with 7 bases between their ends. The CDR3 sequence holds 14 residues, the cysteine and phenylalanine included. CDR3 DNA is the only sequence kept; it has 42 bases, read in frame from the first base.

The chain is made from TRBV19 and TRBJ2-5, with no confidently assigned D gene. This TCR was sampled from a human donor with melanoma. The specimen sequenced was cells from a culture (not recorded whether cultured in vitro). The CDR3 region: CASSIAASQETQYF. In nucleotide form, the sequence is TGTGCCAGTAGTATAGCGGCGTCCCAAGAGACCCAGTACTTC.